This T cell receptor beta chain was found in a study of human T cells and chemical hapten exposure. In the study overall: DPC at 0.01% went onto the upper back in patch tests, read at 6 days.

Via MiXCR, TCRdb re-called the RACE reads, giving one row per CDR3 protein. The sample has roughly 98,000 distinct CDR3 sequences, over 10% seen once. Time point here: patch test 1, 2 weeks after DPC sensitization. Treatment indicated: therapeutic diphenylcyclopropenone sensitization with weekly scalp DPC. Donors were 18 to 70-year-old alopecia patients suitable for DPC. This clonotype occurred many times. J was trimmed by 4 bases and V by 4 bases; bases with no gene match: 6. Germline assignment: CDR1 LGHDT and CDR2 YNNKEL (reference sequence). This CDR3 spans 14 amino acids. The TCR comes from a middle-aged woman with alopecia areata. Some clones in this sample may be carry-over from other donors' samples. The material was whole blood, obtained in connection with sensitization to the hapten diphenylcyclopropenone (DPC). The chain uses TRBV3-1 and TRBJ1-1; 7 bases map to TRBD1. CDR3 amino acids: CASSLRQGGTEAFF. CDR3 nucleotide sequence: TGTGCCAGCAGCCTCAGACAGGGTGGCACTGAAGCTTTCTTT.